These T cell receptor beta chains were read from a single sample in a study of T-cell reconstitution after alpha-beta-depleted transplantation in children. TCRdb re-called the PCR reads through MiXCR, storing one row per CDR3 protein. Among around 490,000 distinct CDR3 sequences listed, about an eighth were seen once. Sequenced material: PBMCs, mostly from graft donor cells, taken 180 days after TCRalphabeta/CD19-depleted stem cell transplant. The receptor set was obtained from a female patient younger than 10 who had a stem cell transplant for aplastic anemia, so the T cells may come from the graft donor. CDR3s include the opening cysteine and the closing phenylalanine or tryptophan. D genes are given only for firm matches. Only some rows state a clone size, as once, few, many or a class for expanded clones.

j_call v_call d_call clone_size cdr3_nt cdr3_aa
TRBJ2-3 TRBV20-1 TRBD2 - TGCAGTGCTCTCAGCGGGATCGCAGATACGCAGTATTTT CSALSGIADTQYF
TRBJ2-7 TRBV27 TRBD2 - TGTGCCAGCAGTTTCCAGACTAGCGGGTACTACGAGCAGTACTTC CASSFQTSGYYEQYF
TRBJ2-1 TRBV4-3 - - TGCGCCAGCCAGTACAGGGCTCAGGGCAATGAGCAGTTCTTC CASQYRAQGNEQFF
TRBJ2-1 TRBV28 - - TGTGCCAGCAGCCACCTAGGGATGGTGCTAGGAAATGAGCAGTTCTTC CASSHLGMVLGNEQFF
TRBJ1-2 TRBV28 TRBD1 - TGTGCCAGCAGTCTCCAGGGGGCGTCGATACACGGCTACACCTTC CASSLQGASIHGYTF
TRBJ1-1 TRBV9 - - TGTGCCAGCAGCGTAAAGCTGGCTGGCACTGAAGCTTTCTTT CASSVKLAGTEAFF
TRBJ1-3 TRBV3-1 - few TGTGCCAGCAGCTACTCTCTCGGAAACACCATATATTTT CASSYSLGNTIYF
TRBJ1-1 TRBV5-1 - few TGCGCCAGCAGCCCCCCCAACGGAGTGAACACTGAAGCTTTCTTT CASSPPNGVNTEAFF
TRBJ2-1 TRBV20-1 TRBD2 - TGCAGTGCAACTAGCGGGAGAGACATTTACAATGAGCAGTTCTTC CSATSGRDIYNEQFF
TRBJ2-3 TRBV6-2/TRBV6-3 - - TGTGCCAGCAGTTACTCGAAGGGACTTCGCACAGATACGCAGTATTTT CASSYSKGLRTDTQYF
TRBJ1-4 TRBV5-1 - many TGCGCCAGCAACGCCGGCGGGGGATCGGGGGAAAAACTGTTTTTT CASNAGGGSGEKLFF
TRBJ2-4 TRBV6-2/TRBV6-3 TRBD1 - TGTGCCAGCAGTTATTTGACAGGGGGGACCAAAAACATTCAGTACTTC CASSYLTGGTKNIQYF
TRBJ2-6 TRBV13 TRBD1 - TGTGCCAGCAGCTTGACTCCGGGACAGGGTGATTCTGGGGCCAACGTCCTGACTTTC CASSLTPGQGDSGANVLTF